One and the same sample provided the 19 T cell receptor beta chains below, sequenced in a study of blood T cell repertoires in COVID-19. Clones were read by immunoSEQ multiplex PCR, and TCRdb kept only the in-frame ones, dropping some. The table includes roughly 380,000 clones, roughly 90% detected once. Source material: peripheral blood. These receptors were collected from a woman aged 40 to 50 with COVID-19, enrolled during active disease.

This clone was counted a single time. The chain's CDR3 is CASRPSKGGVEQYF. The CDR3 DNA reads as TGTGCCAGCAGGCCCTCAAAAGGCGGGGTCGAGCAGTACTTC. V is TRBV6-6 and J is TRBJ2-7; the D gene is possibly TRBD2 (6 bases). Per germline, CDR1 MNHNY and CDR2 SVGAGI (reference sequence). The CDR3 is 14 residues long. V lost 6 bases to trimming and J lost 6 bases, with 18 bases between them.

The chain uses TRBV6-5 and TRBJ2-6; the D gene is possibly TRBD1 (6 bases). This CDR3 spans 15 amino acids. Germline CDR1 and CDR2: MNHEY and SVGAGI. Trimming shortened V by 8 bases and J by 2 bases, and 13 bases separated the two germline ends. The CDR3 coding sequence is TGTGCCAGCCTTCCAGGGGCACCTGGGGCCAACGTCCTGACTTTC. Translated: CASLPGAPGANVLTF.

J is TRBJ1-3 and V is TRBV4-2; D is unclear. Per germline, CDR1 LGHNA and CDR2 YNFKEQ. The CDR3 runs to 15 residues. The V end lost 8 bases, the J end lost 0 bases, and 14 bases lay between the germline ends. CDR3 DNA sequence: TGTGCCAGCCGAGACGAGGTGAGCTCTGGAAACACCATATATTTT. Encoded protein: CASRDEVSSGNTIYF.

The J gene is TRBJ2-7, the V gene TRBV28, with 7 nucleotides matching TRBD1. The CDR3 has 12 residues. V was clipped by 7 bases and J by 9 bases; unmatched bases: 9. Germline V gene sequence: CDR1 MDHEN, CDR2 SYDVKM. The CDR3 nucleotides read TGTGCCAGCAAAAAACAGGGGACGAGGCAGTACTTC. It encodes CASKKQGTRQYF.

The rearrangement uses TRBV5-4 and TRBJ1-1; D is unresolved. This CDR3 is 13 amino acids long. Germline CDR1 SGHNT, CDR2 YYREEE (reference sequence). V was trimmed by 1 base and J by 1 base, leaving 5 bases between them. CDR3 sequence reads: CASSLRENTEAFF. The CDR3 region has the DNA TGTGCCAGCAGCTTGAGAGAGAACACTGAAGCTTTCTTT.

V gene TRBV6-4 combines with J gene TRBJ1-6, with D uncertain. Deletions cut 6 bases from V and 7 bases from J, with 10 bases between. CDR1 is MRHNA, CDR2 SNTAGT, per germline. The CDR3 totals 13 residues. CDR3 sequence (DNA): TGTGCCAGCAGACAAGAATCGAATTCACCCCTCCACTTT. Translation gives CASRQESNSPLHF.

This chain joins TRBV3-1 (or the pseudogene TRBV3-2) and TRBJ1-5, with D perhaps TRBD1 (6 bases). Trimming took off 4 bases at V and 7 bases at J, with 14 bases between the two ends. Per the germline V gene, CDR1 is LGHDT and CDR2 is YNNKEL (reference sequence). This CDR3 has 14 amino acids. CDR3 coding DNA: TGTGCCAGCAGCCCACAGGGTAACGGCCAGCCCCAGCATTTT. Its protein product is CASSPQGNGQPQHF.

The V gene is TRBV27, the J gene TRBJ2-7, with a weak D call TRBD1 (6 bases). Germline CDR1 and CDR2: MNHEY and SMNVEV (reference sequence). V lost 2 bases and J lost 3, with 8 bases in between. The CDR3 contains 13 residues. The DNA of the CDR3 is TGTGCCAGCAGTTTAACACAGGGCTACGAGCAGTACTTC. Translating it yields CASSLTQGYEQYF.

In this sample, this clone turned up once. This chain joins TRBV5-6 and TRBJ2-7; D not certain. The CDR3 has 13 amino acids. Germline CDR1 SGHDT, CDR2 YYEEEE. With 2 bases removed from V and 2 bases from J, the gap between germline ends came to 8 bases. The CDR3 DNA reads as TGTGCCAGCAGCTTCGGTGTAACCTACGAGCAGTACTTC. The encoded protein is CASSFGVTYEQYF.

The count of this clone is one. The chain carries TRBV19 and TRBJ1-2, with D uncertain. The CDR3 contains 11 residues. With 1 base removed from V and 8 bases from J, the gap between germline ends came to 5 bases. CDR1 and CDR2 from the germline V gene are LNHDA and SQIVND (reference sequence). The CDR3 coding sequence is TGTGCCAGTAGTATAGGGGCCGGCTACACCTTC. It yields the protein CASSIGAGYTF.

This sequence joins TRBV7-2 and TRBJ1-2; D gene unclear. V lost 4 bases and J lost 6, with 27 bases in between. Germline CDR1 is SGHTA and CDR2 is FQGNSA. The length of the CDR3 is 18 residues. CDR3 residues: CASSYQAARLEGGDGYTF. CDR3 DNA: TGTGCCAGCAGCTACCAGGCGGCTAGGTTAGAGGGTGGCGATGGCTACACCTTC. Based on the CDR3 plus reference TRBV7-2 and TRBJ1-2, the full variable domain is GAGVSQSPSNKVTEKGKDVELRCDPISGHTALYWYRQSLGQGLEFLIYFQGNSAPDKSGLPSDRFSAERTGGSVSTLTIQRTQQEDSAVYLCASSYQAARLEGGDGYTFGSGTRLTVV.

This chain links TRBV27 with TRBJ1-2; D not certain. The V gene lost 2 bases and the J gene lost 8 bases, with 12 bases spanning the gap. This CDR3 has 13 residues. CDR1 is MNHEY, CDR2 SMNVEV, per germline (reference sequence). The CDR3 is CASSLRSRSGYTF. CDR3 coding DNA: TGTGCCAGCAGTTTAAGATCACGGTCCGGCTACACCTTC.

The rearrangement links TRBV12-5 to TRBJ1-5, with D perhaps TRBD1 (5 bases). The ends were cut back, 7 bases at V and 4 bases at J, with 11 bases in the middle. Per germline, CDR1 LGHNT and CDR2 FRNRAP. This CDR3 region has 13 residues. The CDR3 here is CASAWGENQPQHF. CDR3 DNA: TGTGCTAGTGCCTGGGGGGAGAATCAGCCCCAGCATTTT.

This clone was seen once. This sample includes further DNA sequences coding for the same CDR3. This chain uses TRBV28 with TRBJ2-7, with 9 bases matching TRBD1. J lost 0 bases, V lost 2 bases, and 5 bases had no gene match. Germline V gene data show CDR1 as MDHEN and CDR2 as SYDVKM. CDR3 size: 16 residues. The CDR3: CASSLPGTGSSYEQYF. CDR3 in DNA: TGTGCCAGCAGTTTACCCGGGACAGGGAGCTCCTACGAGCAGTACTTC.

With respect to this clone: This sample includes further DNA sequences coding for the same CDR3. The chain combines TRBV5-1 with TRBJ2-7, with a weak D call TRBD1 (6 bases). CDR1 SGHRS and CDR2 YFSETQ come from the germline V gene. Trimming removed 1 base at V and 0 bases at J, with 8 bases between. The CDR3 length is 14 residues. The CDR3 loop reads CASSLLGGSYEQYF. The CDR3 DNA is TGCGCCAGCAGCTTGCTAGGGGGCTCCTACGAGCAGTACTTC.

The chain has TRBV7-2 and TRBJ2-5; tentative D call: TRBD2 (6 bases). This CDR3 is built from 13 residues. The germline CDR1 and CDR2 sequences are SGHTA and FQGNSA. V was cut by 6 bases and J by 4 bases, with 12 bases left in between. The CDR3 reads CASRPSGLETQYF. In DNA, the CDR3 is TGTGCCAGCAGACCGTCGGGACTAGAGACCCAGTACTTC.

The sample holds many counts of this clone. The genes are TRBV3-1 (or the pseudogene TRBV3-2) and TRBJ2-3; D not certain. Trimming took off 0 bases at V and 2 bases at J, with 6 bases between the two ends. CDR3 size: 14 residues. Germline lookup yields CDR1 LGHDT and CDR2 YNNKEL (reference sequence). CDR3 coding DNA: TGTGCCAGCAGCCAAGAGGCCTTCACAGATACGCAGTATTTT. Its translation: CASSQEAFTDTQYF.

This clone was observed once. The rearrangement links TRBV28 to TRBJ2-7, with 7 bases matching TRBD2. The CDR3 has 13 residues. Losses at the gene ends were 6 bases for V and 3 bases for J; bases not matched to a gene: 5. In germline, CDR1 is MDHEN, CDR2 SYDVKM. The CDR3: CASRQSGDYEQYF. The CDR3 nucleotides read TGTGCCAGCAGGCAAAGCGGGGACTACGAGCAGTACTTC.

CDR3 residues: CASSWTSTTDTQYF. The CDR3 region has the DNA TGCGCCAGCAGCTGGACTAGTACGACAGATACGCAGTATTTT. This chain connects TRBV5-1 to TRBJ2-3, with 7 bases that match TRBD2. The CDR3 length is 14 residues. The V gene end was trimmed by 3 bases and the J gene end by 3 bases; junction bases not matched to a gene: 4. CDR1 and CDR2 (germline): SGHRS, YFSETQ.